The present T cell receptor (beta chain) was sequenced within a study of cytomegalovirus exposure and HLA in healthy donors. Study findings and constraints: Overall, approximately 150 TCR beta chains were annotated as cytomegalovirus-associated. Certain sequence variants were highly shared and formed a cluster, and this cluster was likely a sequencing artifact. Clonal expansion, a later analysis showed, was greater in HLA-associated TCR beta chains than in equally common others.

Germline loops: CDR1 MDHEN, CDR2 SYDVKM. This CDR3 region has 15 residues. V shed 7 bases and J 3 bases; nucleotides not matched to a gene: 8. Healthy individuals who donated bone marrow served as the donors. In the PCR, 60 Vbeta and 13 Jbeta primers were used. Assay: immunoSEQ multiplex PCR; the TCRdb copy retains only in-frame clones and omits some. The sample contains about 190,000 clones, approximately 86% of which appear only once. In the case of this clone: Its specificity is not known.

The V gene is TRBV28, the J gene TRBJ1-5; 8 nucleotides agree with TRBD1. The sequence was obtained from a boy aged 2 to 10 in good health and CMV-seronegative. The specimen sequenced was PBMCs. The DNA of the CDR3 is TGTGCCAGCACCCCCCAGACAGGGGACAATCAGCCCCAGCATTTT. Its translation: CASTPQTGDNQPQHF.